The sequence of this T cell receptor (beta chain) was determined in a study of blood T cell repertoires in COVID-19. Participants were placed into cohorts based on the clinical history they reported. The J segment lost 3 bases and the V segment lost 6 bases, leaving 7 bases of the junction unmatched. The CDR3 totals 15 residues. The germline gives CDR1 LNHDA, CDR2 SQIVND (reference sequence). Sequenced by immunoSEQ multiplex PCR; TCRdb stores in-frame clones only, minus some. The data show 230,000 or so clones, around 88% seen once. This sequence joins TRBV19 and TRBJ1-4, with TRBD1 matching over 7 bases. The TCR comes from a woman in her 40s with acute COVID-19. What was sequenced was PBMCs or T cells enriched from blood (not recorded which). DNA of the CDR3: TGTGCCAGTAGCCCAGGGGGTCTTGCTAATGAAAAACTGTTTTTT. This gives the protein CASSPGGLANEKLFF.